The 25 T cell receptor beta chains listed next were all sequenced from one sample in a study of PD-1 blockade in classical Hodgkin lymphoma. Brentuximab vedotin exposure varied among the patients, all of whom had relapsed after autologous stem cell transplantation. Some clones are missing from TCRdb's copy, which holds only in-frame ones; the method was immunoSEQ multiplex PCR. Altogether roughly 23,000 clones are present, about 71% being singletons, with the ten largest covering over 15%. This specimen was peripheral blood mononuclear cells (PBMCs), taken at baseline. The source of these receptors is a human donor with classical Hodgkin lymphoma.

This chain's CDR3 is CASSLLAGIQYF. In DNA form, the CDR3 reads TGTGCCAGTAGCCTCCTAGCGGGGATTCAGTACTTC. This rearrangement joins TRBV19 to TRBJ2-4; 9 nucleotides line up with TRBD2. Germline values: CDR1 LNHDA, CDR2 SQIVND (reference sequence). Unmatched junction bases numbered 4, after V lost 6 bases and J lost 10 bases. This CDR3 region has 12 residues.

The CDR3 DNA reads TGTGCCAGCAGTTTATTAGGAGGGGGCTACACAGATACGCAGTATTTT. It is translated as CASSLLGGGYTDTQYF. The rearrangement uses TRBV28 and TRBJ2-3, with a tentative D call TRBD1 (7 bases). Germline V lookup: CDR1 MDHEN, CDR2 SYDVKM. CDR3 length equals 16 residues. V lost 1 base and J lost 2, with 13 bases in between.

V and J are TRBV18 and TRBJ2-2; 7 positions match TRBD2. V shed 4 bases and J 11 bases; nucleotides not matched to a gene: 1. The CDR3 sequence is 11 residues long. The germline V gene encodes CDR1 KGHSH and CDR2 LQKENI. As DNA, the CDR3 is TGTGCCAGCTCACGCGGGGGTGAGCTGTTTTTT. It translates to CASSRGGELFF.

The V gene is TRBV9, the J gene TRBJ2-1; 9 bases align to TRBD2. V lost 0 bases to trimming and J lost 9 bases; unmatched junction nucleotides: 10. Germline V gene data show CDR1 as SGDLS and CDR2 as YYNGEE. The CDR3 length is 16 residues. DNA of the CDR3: TGTGCCAGCAGCGTAGCCTCCGGGACTAGCTACGGTGAGCAGTTCTTC. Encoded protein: CASSVASGTSYGEQFF.

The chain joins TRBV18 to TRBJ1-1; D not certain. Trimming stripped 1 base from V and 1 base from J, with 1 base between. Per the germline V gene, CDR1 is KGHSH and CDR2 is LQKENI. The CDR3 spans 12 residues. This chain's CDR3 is CASSPRNTEAFF. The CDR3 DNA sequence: TGTGCCAGCTCACCACGGAACACTGAAGCTTTCTTT.

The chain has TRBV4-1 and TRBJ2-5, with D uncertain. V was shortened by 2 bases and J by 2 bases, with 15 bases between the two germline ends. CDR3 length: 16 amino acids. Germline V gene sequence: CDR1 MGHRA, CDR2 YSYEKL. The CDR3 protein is CASSQSDRLVQETQYF. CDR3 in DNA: TGCGCCAGCAGCCAATCCGATCGGCTGGTACAAGAGACCCAGTACTTC.

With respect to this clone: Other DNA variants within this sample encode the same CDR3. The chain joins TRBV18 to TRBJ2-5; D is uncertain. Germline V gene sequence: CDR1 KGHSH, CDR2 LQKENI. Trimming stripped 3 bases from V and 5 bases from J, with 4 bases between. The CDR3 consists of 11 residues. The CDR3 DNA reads TGTGCCAGCTCACCTGAGGAGACCCAGTACTTC. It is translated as CASSPEETQYF. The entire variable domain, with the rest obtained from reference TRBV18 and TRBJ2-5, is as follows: NAGVMQNPRHLVRRRGQEARLRCSPMKGHSHVYWYRQLPEEGLKFMVYLQKENIIDESGMPKERFSAEFPKEGPSILRIQQVVRGDSAAYFCASSPEETQYFGPGTRLLVL.

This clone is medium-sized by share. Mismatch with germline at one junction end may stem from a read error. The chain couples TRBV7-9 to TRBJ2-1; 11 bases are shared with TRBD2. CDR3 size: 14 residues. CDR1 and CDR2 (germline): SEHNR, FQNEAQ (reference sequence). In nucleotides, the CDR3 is TGTGCCAGCAGCCTAGCGGGGGGCCGGGATGAGCAGTTCTTC. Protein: CASSLAGGRDEQFF.

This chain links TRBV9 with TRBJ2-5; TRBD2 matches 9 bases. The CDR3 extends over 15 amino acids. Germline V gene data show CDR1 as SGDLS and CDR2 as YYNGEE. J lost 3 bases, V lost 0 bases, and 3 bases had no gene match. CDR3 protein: CASSVGLAGKETQYF. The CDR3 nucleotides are TGTGCCAGCAGCGTAGGGCTAGCGGGGAAAGAGACCCAGTACTTC.

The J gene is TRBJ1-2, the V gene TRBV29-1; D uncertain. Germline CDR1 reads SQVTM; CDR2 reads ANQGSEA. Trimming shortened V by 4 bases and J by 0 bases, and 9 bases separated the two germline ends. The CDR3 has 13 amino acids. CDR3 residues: CSVVGESNYGYTF. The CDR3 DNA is TGCAGCGTTGTTGGGGAGTCTAACTATGGCTACACCTTC.

CDR3 sequence reads: CASKGRGARDTNYGYTF. The CDR3 DNA is TGCGCCAGCAAGGGGCGGGGGGCGCGGGATACTAACTATGGCTACACCTTC. The rearrangement uses TRBV10-1 and TRBJ1-2, with D possibly matching TRBD1 (6 bases). This CDR3 is 17 amino acids long. V was clipped by 7 bases and J by 0 bases, with 21 bases between them. Germline loops: CDR1 WNHNN, CDR2 SYGVQD (reference sequence).

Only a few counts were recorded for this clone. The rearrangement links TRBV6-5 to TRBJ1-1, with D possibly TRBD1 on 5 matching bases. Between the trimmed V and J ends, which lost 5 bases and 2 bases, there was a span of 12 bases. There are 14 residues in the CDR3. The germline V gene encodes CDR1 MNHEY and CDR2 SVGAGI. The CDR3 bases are TGTGCCAGCAGTGTGGGGACTCTAAACACTGAAGCTTTCTTT. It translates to CASSVGTLNTEAFF.

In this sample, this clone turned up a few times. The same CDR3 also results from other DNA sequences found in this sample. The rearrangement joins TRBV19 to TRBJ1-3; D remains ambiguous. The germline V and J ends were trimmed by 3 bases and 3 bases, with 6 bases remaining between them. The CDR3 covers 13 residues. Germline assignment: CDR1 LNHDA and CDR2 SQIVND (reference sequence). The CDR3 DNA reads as TGTGCCAGTAGTATTTTGAGTGGAAACACCATATATTTT. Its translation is CASSILSGNTIYF.

CDR3 bases: TGTGCCAGCAGTTTACTACTTAATCAGCCCCAGCATTTT. It is translated as CASSLLLNQPQHF. This chain connects TRBV28 to TRBJ1-5; D gene unclear. The CDR3 length is 13 residues. V lost 2 bases and J lost 4, with 6 bases in between. CDR1 is MDHEN, CDR2 SYDVKM, per germline.

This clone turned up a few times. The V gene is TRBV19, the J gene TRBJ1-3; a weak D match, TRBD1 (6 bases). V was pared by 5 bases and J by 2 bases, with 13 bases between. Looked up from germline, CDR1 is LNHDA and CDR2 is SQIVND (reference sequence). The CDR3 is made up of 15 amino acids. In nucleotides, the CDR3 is TGTGCCAGTAGTCCTGGGACACTACCTGGAAACACCATATATTTT. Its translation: CASSPGTLPGNTIYF.

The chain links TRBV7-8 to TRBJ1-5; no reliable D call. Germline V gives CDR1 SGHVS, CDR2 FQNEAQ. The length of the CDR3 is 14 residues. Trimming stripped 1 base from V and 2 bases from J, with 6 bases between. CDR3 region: CASSLGGRNQPQHF. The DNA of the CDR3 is TGTGCCAGCAGCTTAGGAGGGCGCAATCAGCCCCAGCATTTT.

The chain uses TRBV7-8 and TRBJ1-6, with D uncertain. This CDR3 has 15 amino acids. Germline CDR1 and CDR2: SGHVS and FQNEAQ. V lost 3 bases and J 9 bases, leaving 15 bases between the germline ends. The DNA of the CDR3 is TGTGCCAGCAGCTTCCAGACGAACGGTGGTTCACCCCTCCACTTT. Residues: CASSFQTNGGSPLHF.

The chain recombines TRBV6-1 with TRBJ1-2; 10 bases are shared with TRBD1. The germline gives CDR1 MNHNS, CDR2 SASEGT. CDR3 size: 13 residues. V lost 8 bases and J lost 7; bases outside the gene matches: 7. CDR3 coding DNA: TGTGCCAGCGATCCGGGACAGGGGTCTGGCTACACCTTC. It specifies CASDPGQGSGYTF.

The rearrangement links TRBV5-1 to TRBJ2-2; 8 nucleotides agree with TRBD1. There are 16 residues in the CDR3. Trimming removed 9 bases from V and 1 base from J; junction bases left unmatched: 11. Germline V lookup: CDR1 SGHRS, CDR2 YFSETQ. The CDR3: CATSGTGSLNTGELFF. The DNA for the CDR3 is TGCGCCACTTCCGGGACAGGCAGCTTGAACACCGGGGAGCTGTTTTTT.

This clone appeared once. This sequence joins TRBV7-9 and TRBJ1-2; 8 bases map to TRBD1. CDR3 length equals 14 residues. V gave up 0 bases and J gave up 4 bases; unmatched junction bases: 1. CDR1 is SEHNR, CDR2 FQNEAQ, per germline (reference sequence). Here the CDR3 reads CASSLAGTGYGYTF. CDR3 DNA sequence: TGTGCCAGCAGCTTAGCCGGGACAGGCTATGGCTACACCTTC.

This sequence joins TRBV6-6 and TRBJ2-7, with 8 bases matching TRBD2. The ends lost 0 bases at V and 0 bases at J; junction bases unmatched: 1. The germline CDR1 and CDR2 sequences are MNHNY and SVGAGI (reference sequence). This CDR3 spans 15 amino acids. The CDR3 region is CASSYSAGGSYEQYF. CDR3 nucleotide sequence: TGTGCCAGCAGTTACTCGGCGGGAGGCTCCTACGAGCAGTACTTC.

The CDR3 loop reads CASRWDRDGYTF. CDR3 DNA: TGCGCCAGCAGGTGGGACAGGGATGGCTACACCTTC. The chain recombines TRBV5-1 with TRBJ1-2; TRBD1 matches at 9 bases. J was trimmed by 6 bases and V by 5 bases; bases with no gene match: 2. The CDR3 has 12 residues. Germline V gene data show CDR1 as SGHRS and CDR2 as YFSETQ.

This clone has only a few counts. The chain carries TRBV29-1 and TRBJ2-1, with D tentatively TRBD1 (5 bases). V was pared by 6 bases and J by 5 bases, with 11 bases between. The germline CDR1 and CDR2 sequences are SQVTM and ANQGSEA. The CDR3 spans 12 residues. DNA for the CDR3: TGCAGCGTCACCAGGGCCCACAATGAGCAGTTCTTC. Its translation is CSVTRAHNEQFF.

The CDR3 protein is CASSQVTSGESYEQYV. CDR3 in DNA: TGCGCCAGCAGCCAAGTGACTAGCGGGGAGTCCTACGAGCAGTACGTC. The chain is built from TRBV4-3 and TRBJ2-7, with 11 positions matching TRBD2. This CDR3 region has 16 residues. The junction had 3 bases not matched to a gene; V was cut back by 1 base and J by 1 base. Germline loops: CDR1 LGHNA, CDR2 YSLEER.

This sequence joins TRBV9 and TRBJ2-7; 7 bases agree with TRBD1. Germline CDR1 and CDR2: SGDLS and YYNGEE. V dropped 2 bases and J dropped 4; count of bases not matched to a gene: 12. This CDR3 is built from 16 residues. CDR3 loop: CASSVGDRPSNYEQYF. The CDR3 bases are TGTGCCAGCAGCGTGGGGGACAGACCTTCTAATTACGAGCAGTACTTC.